This entry features one TCR beta chain sequence. This clonotype was observed a few times. It has no known antigen specificity. Base qualities are not at hand, and no much larger clone is one base apart. This sample is part of a study of blood T cells in healthy people across ages (dated by TCRdb to about 2015). Background on the whole study: In model experiments, roughly one uniquely barcoded TCR beta cDNA molecule per two T cells was captured by template switching. To track age-related changes in TCR beta repertoire diversity, the study relied on deep sequencing normalized with unique cDNA molecular identifiers. Donors were grouped into four age groups: young (average 16 years), middle-aged (roughly 37), aged (62) and long-lived (around 80). To avoid experimental bias, donors of different ages were distributed randomly across sequencing lanes. The study analyzed two additional independent replicas of 1 million unique cDNA reads from the same blood draw for two donors, one aged 18 to 29 and one aged 80 or older.

V lost 5 bases and J lost 6 bases; the stretch between them is 16 bases long. The CDR3 runs 14 residues from the cysteine to the phenylalanine. Only the CDR3 DNA is retained, 42 bases long and in frame from the first base. The germline V gene supplies CDR1 SGHTA and CDR2 FQGNSA. Systemically healthy Caucasian individuals from Russia, over 30 in total and aged about 6 to 95 years, were included as donors. Around 10 milliliters of peripheral blood were drawn from each donor into EDTA-treated Vacutainer tubes. Ficoll-Paque density-gradient centrifugation was used to isolate PBMCs, with at least 7 million per sample. Trizol reagent was used to extract total RNA from the PBMCs, yielding at least 5 micrograms per sample. For every donor, an aliquot of PBMCs went through flow cytometry to measure the percentages of naive CD45RAhigh/CD27high T cells. Receptor libraries were prepared by 5' RACE. The data were produced on an Illumina HiSeq 2500. A second PCR of 7 to 11 cycles was run with a J-beta primer mix and a sample-barcoded 5' primer. A unique molecular identifier was introduced onto each TCR beta cDNA molecule by a template-switch 5' adaptor carrying 12 random nucleotides. At least 2.5 million CDR3-containing paired-end reads were obtained from each sample. First-strand cDNA synthesis was performed from all RNA using the Mint cDNA synthesis kit, with priming by a TRBC-specific oligonucleotide. Following uracil-DNA glycosylase treatment, a first 18-cycle PCR with universal primers M1SS and BC2_uni_R was performed on all cDNA. The study's own analysis went as follows. Each sample was normalized by randomly selecting 1 million high-quality reads, each carrying a distinct molecular identifier. Instead of being binned into consensus sequences, reads with shared molecular identifiers were discarded. MiTCR, with a Q25 quality threshold and the strictest error-elimination algorithm, was used for CDR3 identification, clonotype clustering and error correction. A nonparametric unseen species model using Euler transformation provided a lower-bound estimate of total TCR beta diversity. TCRdb handled the public reads itself, with Q25 trimming in fastp and clone calling in MiXCR, and kept productive beta chains. Rows matching on CDR3 protein sequence are summarized as one entry with the most common DNA and genes. The V and J calls were determined by TCRdb, not by the authors. In this sample the table shows under 2 million distinct CDR3 sequences, around 36% of which occur a single time. The ten largest clones represent 10% to 12% of the sample.

General findings and caveats noted by the study authors: As age increased, observed TCR beta diversity per million T cells dropped in a roughly linear way, and a significant reduction was already evident by age about 40. Donor CMV infection status was unknown, potentially confounding age-related changes in expanded clonotypes. There was a strong correlation between observed TCR beta diversity and the percentage of naive T cells measured by flow cytometry. Estimates of total diversity based on one million sequenced T cells were regarded as lower bounds and as underestimates. Because profiling used bulk unsorted PBMCs, naive and antigen-experienced compartments could not be compared conclusively. The long-lived group showed more naive CD4+ T cells, fewer expanded clones and increased TCR diversity than the aged group, suggesting age selection.

Sequenced input: blood. The TCR originated in a woman aged 25 to 45 in good health. The chain joins TRBV7-2 to TRBJ2-5; possibly the D gene is TRBD2, per 7 matching bases. Here the CDR3 is given as CASSLGGGQKTQYF. The DNA is TGTGCCAGCAGCCTAGGGGGGGGGCAAAAGACCCAGTACTTC.